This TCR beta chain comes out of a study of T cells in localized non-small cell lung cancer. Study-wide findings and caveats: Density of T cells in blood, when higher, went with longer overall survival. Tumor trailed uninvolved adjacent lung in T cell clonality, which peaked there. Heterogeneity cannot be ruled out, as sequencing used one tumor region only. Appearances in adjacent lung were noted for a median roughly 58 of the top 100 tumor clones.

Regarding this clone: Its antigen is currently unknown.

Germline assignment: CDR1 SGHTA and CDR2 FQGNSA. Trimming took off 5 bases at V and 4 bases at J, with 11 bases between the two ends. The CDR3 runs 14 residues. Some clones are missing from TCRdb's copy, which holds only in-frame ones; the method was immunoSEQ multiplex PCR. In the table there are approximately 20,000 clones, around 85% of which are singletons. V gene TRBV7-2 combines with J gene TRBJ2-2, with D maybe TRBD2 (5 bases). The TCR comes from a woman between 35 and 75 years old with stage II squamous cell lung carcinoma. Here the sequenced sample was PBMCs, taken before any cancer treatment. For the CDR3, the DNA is TGTGCCAGCAGCCCCAGTCGGGGCACCGGGGAGCTGTTTTTT. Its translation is CASSPSRGTGELFF.